This entry is about one T cell receptor beta chain. The data derive from a study of blood T cell repertoires in COVID-19. Looking at the study overall: The United States, Italy and Spain provided the acute and convalescent COVID-19 samples. The cDNA or gDNA used as material had been derived from T cells, B-cell-depleted T cells, or PBMCs.

Trimming took 3 bases from V and 0 from J, leaving 6 bases between them. The V gene's germline CDR1 is MNHNS and CDR2 SASEGT. The CDR3 covers 14 residues. Only in-frame clones appear in the TCRdb table, and some are missing; sequencing was by immunoSEQ multiplex PCR. The repertoire consists of tens of thousands of clones, with 75% to 90% occurring once and the leading ten covering approximately 19%. The receptor comes from an elderly woman with acute or convalescent COVID-19. The chain couples TRBV6-1 to TRBJ1-5; D not certain. Sample: peripheral blood. Here the CDR3 reads CASSDANSNQPQHF. CDR3 bases: TGTGCCAGCAGTGACGCTAATAGCAATCAGCCCCAGCATTTT.